Below, 10 T cell receptor beta chains from the same sample are listed, as sequenced in a study of T cells in Graves' hyperthyroidism and ophthalmopathy. Amplified regions were TCR beta CDR3 sequences from RNA transcripts. HTBI primers were used for first-round RT-PCR of the TCR CDR3. TCRdb itself ran the multiplex PCR reads through MiXCR, one entry per CDR3 protein. The sample lists a few hundred thousand distinct CDR3 sequences, around 13% occurring once. Sequenced: blood. These receptor sequences come from a young woman with Graves' hyperthyroidism that later progressed to Graves' ophthalmopathy.

This clonotype has at least ten counts. The chain carries TRBV25-1 and TRBJ1-1, with TRBD1 as a possible D gene (5 bases). Germline lookup yields CDR1 MGHDK and CDR2 SYGVNS. CDR3 length: 16 amino acids. V lost 4 bases, J lost 3 bases, and 18 bases lay in between. CDR3 loop: CASSGIQGIPHTEAFF. In nucleotides, the CDR3 is TGTGCCAGCAGTGGGATCCAGGGAATCCCGCACACTGAAGCTTTCTTT.

The sample holds many counts of this clonotype. The CDR3 reads CASSPGLAGDEQFF. The CDR3 DNA sequence: TGTGCCAGCAGCCCGGGACTAGCGGGAGATGAGCAGTTCTTC. The chain recombines TRBV7-2 with TRBJ2-1; TRBD2 matches at 14 bases. After removal of 5 bases from V and 8 bases from J, the junction contained 2 bases not matched to a gene. The CDR3 is 14 amino acids. From germline, CDR1 is SGHTA and CDR2 FQGNSA. The whole variable domain, remainder taken from reference TRBV7-2 and TRBJ2-1, is GAGVSQSPSNKVTEKGKDVELRCDPISGHTALYWYRQSLGQGLEFLIYFQGNSAPDKSGLPSDRFSAERTGGSVSTLTIQRTQQEDSAVYLCASSPGLAGDEQFFGPGTRLTVL.

In this sample, this clonotype turned up a few times. The J gene is TRBJ2-1, the V gene TRBV27, with D possibly TRBD1 on 6 matching bases. Trimming pared 3 bases from V and 9 bases from J, leaving 12 bases between. The CDR3 loop spans 13 amino acids. The germline V gene encodes CDR1 MNHEY and CDR2 SMNVEV (reference sequence). The CDR3 protein is CASSFGVGGEQFF. The CDR3 DNA sequence: TGTGCCAGCAGTTTCGGGGTAGGGGGTGAGCAGTTCTTC.

This chain links TRBV28 with TRBJ2-6; TRBD1 matches at 8 bases. The CDR3 contains 18 residues. The junction had 9 bases not matched to a gene; V was cut back by 5 bases and J by 0 bases. Germline V CDR1 and CDR2: MDHEN, SYDVKM. DNA of the CDR3: TGTGCCAGCAGTCTCAAGACAGGGGAACCCTCTGGGGCCAACGTCCTGACTTTC. Its protein product is CASSLKTGEPSGANVLTF.

The sample holds a few counts of this clonotype. The chain recombines TRBV3-1 with TRBJ2-3; no firm D call. CDR1 and CDR2 from the germline V gene are LGHDT and YNNKEL (reference sequence). Trimming pared 2 bases from V and 2 bases from J, leaving 11 bases between. The CDR3 runs to 15 residues. Here the CDR3 reads CASSQLGEPTDTQYF. The CDR3 nucleotides are TGTGCCAGCAGCCAATTGGGCGAACCCACAGATACGCAGTATTTT.

This clonotype was observed a few times. The chain couples TRBV29-1 to TRBJ2-7; D perhaps matches TRBD1 (6 bases). The CDR3 has 12 amino acids. CDR1 is SQVTM, CDR2 ANQGSEA, per germline. Between the trimmed V and J ends, which lost 3 bases and 3 bases, there was a span of 9 bases. CDR3 sequence reads: CSVDIGGYEQYF. The CDR3 DNA reads as TGCAGCGTTGACATAGGGGGCTACGAGCAGTACTTC.

This clonotype was seen a few times. V usage is TRBV5-1 and J usage is TRBJ2-3; TRBD1 might be the D (5 bases). CDR3 length: 15 residues. Trimming took off 6 bases at V and 2 bases at J, with 16 bases between the two ends. CDR1 is SGHRS, CDR2 YFSETQ, per germline. CDR3 DNA sequence: TGCGCCAGCACACTTGACAGTGGGGACACAGATACGCAGTATTTT. Translation gives CASTLDSGDTDTQYF.

The V call is TRBV3-1, the J call TRBJ2-1; D unclear. Per germline, CDR1 LGHDT and CDR2 YNNKEL (reference sequence). V lost 0 bases, J lost 10 bases, and 7 bases lay in between. The CDR3 loop spans 12 amino acids. For the CDR3, the DNA is TGTGCCAGCAGCCAAGATCTAAGGGAGCAGTTCTTC. Translating gives CASSQDLREQFF.

For this clonotype: Just one base apart from a much larger clone, this may be a read error. The chain has TRBV24-1 and TRBJ2-7; 11 positions match TRBD2. Germline V gene sequence: CDR1 KGHDR, CDR2 SFDVKD. J gave up 6 bases and V 2 bases, and 5 bases lay outside the gene matches. The CDR3 consists of 15 residues. The DNA of the CDR3 is TGTGCCACCAGTGATTGGACTAGCGGGCTTCTCGAGCAGTACTTC. Translation: CATSDWTSGLLEQYF.

This clonotype was seen many times. The chain carries TRBV5-1 and TRBJ1-2; D remains ambiguous. V was pared by 0 bases and J by 6 bases, with 9 bases between. CDR3 length: 13 residues. Germline V gene sequence: CDR1 SGHRS, CDR2 YFSETQ. The DNA of the CDR3 is TGCGCCAGCAGCTTGGCTAGGGCAGATGGCTACACCTTC. Its protein is CASSLARADGYTF.